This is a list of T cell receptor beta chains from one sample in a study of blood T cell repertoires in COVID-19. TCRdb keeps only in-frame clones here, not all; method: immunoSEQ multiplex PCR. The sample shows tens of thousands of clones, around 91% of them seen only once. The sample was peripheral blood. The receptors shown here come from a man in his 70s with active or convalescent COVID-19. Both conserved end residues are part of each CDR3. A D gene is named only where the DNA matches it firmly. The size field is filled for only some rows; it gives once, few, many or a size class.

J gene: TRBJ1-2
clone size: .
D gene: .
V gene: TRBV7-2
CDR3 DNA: TGTGCCAGCAGCTTAGTGGCTTCGACGGAGTACTATGGCTACACCTTC
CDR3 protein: CASSLVASTEYYGYTF

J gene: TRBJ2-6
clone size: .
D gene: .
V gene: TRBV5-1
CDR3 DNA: TGCGCCAGCAGCCCGAGCGTTACTGGGGCCAACGTCCTGACTTTC
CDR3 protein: CASSPSVTGANVLTF

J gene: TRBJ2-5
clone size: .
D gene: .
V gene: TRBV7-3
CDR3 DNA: TGTGCCAGCAGCTCCGTATACCAAGAGACCCAGTACTTC
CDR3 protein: CASSSVYQETQYF

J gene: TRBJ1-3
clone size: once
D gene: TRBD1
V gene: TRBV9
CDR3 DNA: TGTGCCAGCAGCGTCCGACAGGGGAGAAACACCATATATTTT
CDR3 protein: CASSVRQGRNTIYF

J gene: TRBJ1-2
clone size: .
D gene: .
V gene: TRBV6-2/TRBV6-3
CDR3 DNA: TGTGCCAGCAGTTATAGCGGAAACTATGGCTACACCTTC
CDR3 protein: CASSYSGNYGYTF

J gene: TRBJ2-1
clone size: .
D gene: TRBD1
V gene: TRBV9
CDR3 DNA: TGTGCCAGCAGCTACACAGGGGGCGCATACAATGAGCAGTTCTTC
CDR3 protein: CASSYTGGAYNEQFF

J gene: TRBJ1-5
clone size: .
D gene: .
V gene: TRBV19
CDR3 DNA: TGTGCCAGTAGTAGGCCAGGGTGGTTCGATCAGCCCCAGCATTTT
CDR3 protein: CASSRPGWFDQPQHF

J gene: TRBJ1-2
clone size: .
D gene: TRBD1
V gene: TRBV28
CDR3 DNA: TGTGCCAGCAGTTTGGGGACAGGGGGAGGCTTTGGCTATGGCTACACCTTC
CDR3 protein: CASSLGTGGGFGYGYTF

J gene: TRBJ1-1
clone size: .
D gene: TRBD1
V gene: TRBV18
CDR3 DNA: TGTGCCAGCTCACCACAGGGGGCTCTAACCAACACTGAAGCTTTCTTT
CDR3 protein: CASSPQGALTNTEAFF

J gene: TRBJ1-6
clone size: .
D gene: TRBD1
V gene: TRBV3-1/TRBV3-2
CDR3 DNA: TGTGCCAGCAGCCAAGGACAGGGCTCCTATAATTCACCCCTCCACTTT
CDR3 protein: CASSQGQGSYNSPLHF

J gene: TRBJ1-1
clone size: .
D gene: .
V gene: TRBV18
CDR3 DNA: TGTGCCAGCTCACCACGAGGCCAGGGCATGAACACTGAAGCTTTCTTT
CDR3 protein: CASSPRGQGMNTEAFF

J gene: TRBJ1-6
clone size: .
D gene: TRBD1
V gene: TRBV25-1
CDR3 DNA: TGTGCCAGGGGGGCAGGGGGCATTGTTTGGGGCACCCTCCACTTT
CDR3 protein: CARGAGGIVWGTLHF

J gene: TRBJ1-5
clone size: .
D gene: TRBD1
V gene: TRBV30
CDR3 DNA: TGTGCCTGGAGTGCCAGGGTCGGGACAGGAACTCAGCCCCAGCATTTT
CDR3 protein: CAWSARVGTGTQPQHF

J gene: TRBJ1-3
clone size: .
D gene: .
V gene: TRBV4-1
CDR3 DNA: TGCGCCAGCAGCCAAGGCGGCGGCGACTCTGGAAACACCATATATTTT
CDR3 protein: CASSQGGGDSGNTIYF

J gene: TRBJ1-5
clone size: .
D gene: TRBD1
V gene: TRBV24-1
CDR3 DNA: TGTGCCACCAGTGAGCACGGGACAGGGGATAATCAGCCCCAGCATTTT
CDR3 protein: CATSEHGTGDNQPQHF

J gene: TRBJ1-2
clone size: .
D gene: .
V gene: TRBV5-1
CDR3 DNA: TGCGCCAGCAGCTTGGGAGGACAGCTATATGGCTACACCTTC
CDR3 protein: CASSLGGQLYGYTF

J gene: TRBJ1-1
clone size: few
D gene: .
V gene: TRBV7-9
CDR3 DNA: TGTGCCACGGGGGGCGCTGAAGCTTTCTTT
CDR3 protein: CATGGAEAFF

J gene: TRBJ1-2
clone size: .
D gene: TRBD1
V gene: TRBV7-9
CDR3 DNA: TGTGCCAGCAGCTTAGGTTCACGATCTGACAGGGGAGTCTATGGCTACACCTTC
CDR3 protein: CASSLGSRSDRGVYGYTF

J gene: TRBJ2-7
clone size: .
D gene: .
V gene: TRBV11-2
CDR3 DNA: TGTGCCAGCAGCTTACCGGGGACCTACGAGCAGTACTTC
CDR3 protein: CASSLPGTYEQYF

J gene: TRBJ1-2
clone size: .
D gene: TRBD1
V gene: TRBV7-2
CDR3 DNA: TGTGCCAGCAGCGCACATAGACAGGGCAGCGGCTACACCTTC
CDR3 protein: CASSAHRQGSGYTF

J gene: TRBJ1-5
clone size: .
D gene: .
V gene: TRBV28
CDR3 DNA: TGTGCCAGCGATCCAGCGTATAGCAATCAGCCCCAGCATTTT
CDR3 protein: CASDPAYSNQPQHF

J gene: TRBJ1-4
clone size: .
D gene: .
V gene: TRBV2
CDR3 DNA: TGTGCCAGCAGGGACACTTTCGGAACCTTTTCGGAGGAAAAACTGTTTTTT
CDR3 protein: CASRDTFGTFSEEKLFF

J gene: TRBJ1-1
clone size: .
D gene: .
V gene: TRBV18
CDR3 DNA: TGTGCCAGCTCACCGCGACAGACCTCGAACACTGAAGCTTTCTTT
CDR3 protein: CASSPRQTSNTEAFF

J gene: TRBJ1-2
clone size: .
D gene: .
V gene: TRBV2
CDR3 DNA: TGTGCCAGCAGCGCCCAGGGACTGACCAACTATGGCTACACCTTC
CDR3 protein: CASSAQGLTNYGYTF

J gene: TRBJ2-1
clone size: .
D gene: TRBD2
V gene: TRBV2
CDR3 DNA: TGTGCCAGCAGTGAAGAGGGCGGGGGGGCCTACAATGAGCAGTTCTTC
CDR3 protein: CASSEEGGGAYNEQFF

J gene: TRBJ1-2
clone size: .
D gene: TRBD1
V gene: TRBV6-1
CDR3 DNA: TGTGCCAGCAGTGAAGAAAGACAGGGGGCTAGGGGCTACACCTTC
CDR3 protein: CASSEERQGARGYTF

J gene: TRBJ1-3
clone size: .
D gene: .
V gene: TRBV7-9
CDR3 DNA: TGTGCCAGCAGCTTAGCGCAGGGATGGGGCTCTGGAAACACCATATATTTT
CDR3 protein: CASSLAQGWGSGNTIYF

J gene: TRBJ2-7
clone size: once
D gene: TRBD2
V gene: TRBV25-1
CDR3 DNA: TGTGCCAGCAGTGAGGGAGGGAGGTACGAGCAGTACTTC
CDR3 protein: CASSEGGRYEQYF

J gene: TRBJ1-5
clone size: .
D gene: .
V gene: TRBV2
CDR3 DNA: TGTGCCAGCAGTATACAGGGAAATCAGCCCCAGCATTTT
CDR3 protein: CASSIQGNQPQHF

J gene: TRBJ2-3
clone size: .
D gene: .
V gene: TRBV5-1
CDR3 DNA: TGCGCCAGCAGCTTGGGGGCCCTGCCAGATACGCAGTATTTT
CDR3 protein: CASSLGALPDTQYF

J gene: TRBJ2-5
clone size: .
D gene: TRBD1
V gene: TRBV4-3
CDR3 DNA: TGCGCCAGCAGCCATGGACAGGGAGGAGAGACCCAGTACTTC
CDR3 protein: CASSHGQGGETQYF

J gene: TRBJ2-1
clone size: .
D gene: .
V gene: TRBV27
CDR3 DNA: TGTGCCAGCAGTTTTGGCGGCCCCTACAATGAGCAGTTCTTC
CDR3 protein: CASSFGGPYNEQFF

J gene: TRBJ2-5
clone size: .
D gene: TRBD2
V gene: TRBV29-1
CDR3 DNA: TGCAGCGTTACGAGCCGGCGGGGGGCTGAGACCCAGTACTTC
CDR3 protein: CSVTSRRGAETQYF

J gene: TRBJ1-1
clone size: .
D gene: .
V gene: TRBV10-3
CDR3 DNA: TGTGCCATCAGGGCCTCGGGAAACACTGAAGCTTTCTTT
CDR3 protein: CAIRASGNTEAFF

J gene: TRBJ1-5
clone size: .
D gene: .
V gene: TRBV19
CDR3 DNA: TGTGCCAGTGGGGGGGGAAATCAGCCCCAGCATTTT
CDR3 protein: CASGGGNQPQHF